This paragraph reports one TCR beta chain. Its antigen remains unidentified. Base qualities are not provided; no much larger clone lies one nucleotide away. Trimming leaves V shorter by 4 bases and J shorter by 6 bases, with the junction holding 5 bases beyond the gene matches. CDR1 and CDR2, per the germline V gene (reference sequence), are MNHEY and SMNVEV. The CDR3 starts with the cysteine, ends with the phenylalanine, and has 14 residues. Of all the DNA, just the CDR3 is kept, 42 bases in frame from base 1. The meaning of the sample's time point label: cells obtained before transplantation from donor or recipient. CD3+CD4+ and CD3+CD8+ populations were FACS-sorted from unstimulated pre-transplant donor and recipient cells taken from spleen or lymph nodes. Receptor libraries were prepared by the immunoSEQ multiplex PCR assay. For most patients, genomic DNA was isolated with the Qiagen DNeasy Blood and Tissue Kit and sent frozen to Adaptive Biotechnologies for TCR sequencing. High-throughput TCR-beta CDR3 sequencing of genomic DNA from most patients was performed by Adaptive Biotechnologies. The study's processing was this. TCR sequencing data were retrieved from Adaptive's ImmunoSEQ software for 15 to 20 patients, whereas a few other patients were processed with MiXCR and VDJtools. To correct CD4 versus CD8 sorting errors, sequences present in both subsets at a frequency ratio below 5:1 were removed. CDR3 nucleotide sequences shared by donor and recipient were removed because the origin of these sequences could not be assigned. To be classed as alloreactive, a clone needed at least 2-fold expansion over unstimulated cells and a minimum CFSE-low frequency of 0.002% (template counts) or 0.001% (read counts). Clones detected in sequenced pre-transplant spleen, lymph node, or MLR CFSE-low populations of the donor or recipient were defined as mappable. Cumulative frequency of alloreactive clones was calculated as a percentage of all sequences weighted by copy number. This is the immuneACCESS table as TCRdb keeps it, with only in-frame sequences that have V and J called. A part of the clones is gone; compared with another copy, unresolved V genes explain less than half, and the rest is unexplained. That table supplies the V and J calls and clone size; D and trimming were determined from the DNA. This sample gives 130,000 to 150,000 clones in total; around nine tenths of them show up just once. Roughly 0.2% of the sample is held by the ten biggest clonotypes.

The source of the sample is a study of graft-versus-host responses after intestinal transplantation (dated by TCRdb to the early 2020s). Study-wide context: The transplants that recipients got were multivisceral, liver-intestinal, or isolated intestinal. A peak of at least 4% donor T cells among recipient peripheral blood mononuclear cells was the definition used for donor T cell macrochimerism. The cohort enrolled 20 to 30 intestinal transplant recipients including one retransplant, and a few patients lacking pretransplant specimens were excluded. To identify alloreactive clones, pre-transplant mixed lymphocyte reaction products were sequenced and compared with unstimulated pre-transplant donor and recipient T cells. After intestinal transplantation, graft-versus-host and host-versus-graft alloreactive T cell clones in the graft, circulation and bone marrow were tracked using bulk TCR-beta CDR3 sequencing. All recipients received anti-thymocyte globulin induction followed by maintenance tacrolimus and steroids for around 3 years. Rather than going through the commercial service, samples from a few later patients were sequenced in-house on an Illumina MiSeq and processed with MiXCR. General conclusions and limits of the study: The conclusions were limited by the relatively low number and heterogeneity of the intestinal transplant patients. Peak levels of circulating GvH clones were associated with declines in HvG clones early after transplant. GvH clones were found in recipient bone marrow, and some of the GvH clones appeared earlier in ileal mucosa or blood, which is consistent with an intestinal mucosal origin. In the allografts of patients with donor T cell macrochimerism, GvH to HvG T cell clonal ratios were high.

This receptor was taken from a human donor who received an intestinal transplant. The chain is encoded by TRBV27 joined to TRBJ1-2, and 10 junctional nucleotides match TRBD1. Specimen: unstimulated CD4+ T cells sorted from spleen or lymph node cells, collected before intestinal transplant. The CDR3 corresponds to CASSSPGTGDGYTF. The DNA is as follows: TGTGCCAGCAGTTCCCCCGGGACAGGGGATGGCTACACCTTC.